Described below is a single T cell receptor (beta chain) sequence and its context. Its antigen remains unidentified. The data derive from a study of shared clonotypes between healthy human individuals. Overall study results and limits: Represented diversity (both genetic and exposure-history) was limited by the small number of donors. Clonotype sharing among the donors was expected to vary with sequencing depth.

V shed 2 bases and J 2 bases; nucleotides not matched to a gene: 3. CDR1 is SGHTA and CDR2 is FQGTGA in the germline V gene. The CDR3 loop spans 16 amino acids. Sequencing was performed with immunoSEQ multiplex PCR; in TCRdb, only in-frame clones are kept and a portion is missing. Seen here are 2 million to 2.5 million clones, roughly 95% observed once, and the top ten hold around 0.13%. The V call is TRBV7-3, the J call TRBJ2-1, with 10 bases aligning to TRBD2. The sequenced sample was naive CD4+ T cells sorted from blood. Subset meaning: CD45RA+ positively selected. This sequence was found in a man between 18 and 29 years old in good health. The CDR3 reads CASSLLAGDPYNEQFF. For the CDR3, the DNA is TGTGCCAGCAGCTTACTAGCGGGGGACCCCTACAATGAGCAGTTCTTC. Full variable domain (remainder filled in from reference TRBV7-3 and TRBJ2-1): GAGVSQTPSNKVTEKGKYVELRCDPISGHTALYWYRQSLGQGPEFLIYFQGTGAADDSGLPNDRFFAVRPEGSVSTLKIQRTERGDSAVYLCASSLLAGDPYNEQFFGPGTRLTVL.